This T cell receptor beta chain was retrieved from a study of cytomegalovirus exposure and HLA in healthy donors. The CDR3 is 15 residues long. Germline V gene data show CDR1 as SGHRS and CDR2 as YFSETQ. J lost 2 bases, V lost 2 bases, and 6 bases had no gene match. PCR primers comprised 60 Vbeta and 13 Jbeta primers. This table comes from immunoSEQ multiplex PCR, and its TCRdb copy is limited to in-frame clones, with some not included. The sample has 85,000 to 100,000 clones; under 80% are singletons. The receptor comes from a man between 35 and 55 years old in good health and CMV-seropositive. Material for sequencing was PBMCs. This chain uses TRBV5-1 with TRBJ2-7, with 8 nucleotides matching TRBD2. CDR3 loop: CASSLTAGETYEQYF. In DNA form, the CDR3 reads TGCGCCAGCAGCTTAACAGCGGGGGAAACCTACGAGCAGTACTTC.